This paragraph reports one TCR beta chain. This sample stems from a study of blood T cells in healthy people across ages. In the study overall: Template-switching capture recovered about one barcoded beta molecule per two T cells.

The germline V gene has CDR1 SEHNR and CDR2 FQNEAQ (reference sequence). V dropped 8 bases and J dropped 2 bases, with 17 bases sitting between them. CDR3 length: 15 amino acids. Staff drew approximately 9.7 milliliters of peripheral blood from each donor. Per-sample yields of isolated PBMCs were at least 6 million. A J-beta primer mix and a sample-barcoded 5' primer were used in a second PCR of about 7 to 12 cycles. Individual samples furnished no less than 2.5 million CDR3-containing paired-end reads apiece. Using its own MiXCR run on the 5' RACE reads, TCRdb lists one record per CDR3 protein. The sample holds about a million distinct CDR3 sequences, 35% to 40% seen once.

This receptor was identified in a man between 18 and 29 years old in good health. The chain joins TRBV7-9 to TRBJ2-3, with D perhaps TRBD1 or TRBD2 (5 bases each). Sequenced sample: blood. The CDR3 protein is CASDEGQAHTDTQYF. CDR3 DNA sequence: TGTGCCAGCGATGAGGGGCAGGCACACACAGATACGCAGTATTTT.